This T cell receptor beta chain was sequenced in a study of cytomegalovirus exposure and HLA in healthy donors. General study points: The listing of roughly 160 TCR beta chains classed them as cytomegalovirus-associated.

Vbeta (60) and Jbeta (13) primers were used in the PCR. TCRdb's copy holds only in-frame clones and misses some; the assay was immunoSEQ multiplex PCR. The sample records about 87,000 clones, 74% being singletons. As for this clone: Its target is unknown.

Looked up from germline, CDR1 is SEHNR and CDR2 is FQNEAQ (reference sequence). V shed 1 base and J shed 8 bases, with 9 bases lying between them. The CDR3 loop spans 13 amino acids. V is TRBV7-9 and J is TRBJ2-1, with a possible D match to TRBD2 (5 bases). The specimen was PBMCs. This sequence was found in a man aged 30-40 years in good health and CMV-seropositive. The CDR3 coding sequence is TGTGCCAGCAGCTTAGGAGGGTCGGATGAGCAGTTCTTC. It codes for CASSLGGSDEQFF. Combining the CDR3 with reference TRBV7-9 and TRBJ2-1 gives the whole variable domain DTGVSQNPRHKITKRGQNVTFRCDPISEHNRLYWYRQTLGQGPEFLTYFQNEAQLEKSRLLSDRFSAERPKGSFSTLEIQRTEQGDSAMYLCASSLGGSDEQFFGPGTRLTVL.